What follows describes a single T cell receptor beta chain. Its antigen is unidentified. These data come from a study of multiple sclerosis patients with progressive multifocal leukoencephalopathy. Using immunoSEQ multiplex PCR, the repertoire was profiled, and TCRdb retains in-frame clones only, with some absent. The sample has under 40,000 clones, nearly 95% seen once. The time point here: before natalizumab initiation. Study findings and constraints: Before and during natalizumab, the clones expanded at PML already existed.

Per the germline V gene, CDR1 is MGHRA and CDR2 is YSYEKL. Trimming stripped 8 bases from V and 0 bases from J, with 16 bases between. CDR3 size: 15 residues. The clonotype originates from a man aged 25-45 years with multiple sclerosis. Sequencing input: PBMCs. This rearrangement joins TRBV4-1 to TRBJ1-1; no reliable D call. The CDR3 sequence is CASRLKTEMNTEAFF. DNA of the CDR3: TGCGCCAGCCGCTTGAAGACCGAAATGAACACTGAAGCTTTCTTT.